This is a list of T cell receptor beta chains from one sample in a study of blood T cell repertoires in COVID-19. Some clones are missing from TCRdb's copy, which holds only in-frame ones; the method was immunoSEQ multiplex PCR. The table includes roughly 260,000 clones, about 90% detected once. Sequenced sample: PBMCs or T cells enriched from blood (not recorded which). These receptors all stem from a human donor in a cohort exposed to, infected with or recovered from COVID-19 (not recorded which). The donor label of this sample is uncertain. CDR3s include the opening cysteine and the closing phenylalanine or tryptophan. A D gene is named only where the DNA matches it firmly. Some rows have no size entry. The others give once, few or many, or a class for an expanded clone.

V gene,J gene,clone size,D gene,CDR3 DNA,CDR3 protein
TRBV29-1,TRBJ1-2,NA,NA,TGCAGCGTCCTCGGGGGGAGGGGTGGCTACACCTTC,CSVLGGRGGYTF
TRBV13,TRBJ2-5,NA,NA,TGTGCCAGCAGCTTCGGAGAGACCCAGTACTTC,CASSFGETQYF
TRBV5-4,TRBJ1-3,NA,TRBD1,TGTGCCAGCAGCGTGGGACAGGACTCTGGAAACACCATATATTTT,CASSVGQDSGNTIYF
TRBV11-2,TRBJ1-1,NA,NA,TGTGCCAGCAGCGTACAGGCGGCGGACACTGAAGCTTTCTTT,CASSVQAADTEAFF
TRBV30,TRBJ1-2,few,TRBD1,TGTGCCTCGACAGGGGATGGCTACACCTTC,CASTGDGYTF
TRBV7-2,TRBJ2-1,NA,TRBD2,TGTGCCAGCAGCCGCAGCGGGGGGGTTTACAATGAGCAGTTCTTC,CASSRSGGVYNEQFF
TRBV6-5,TRBJ2-7,NA,NA,TGTGCCAGCAGTTACACGGGATACGAGCAGTACTTC,CASSYTGYEQYF
TRBV10-3,TRBJ1-2,NA,NA,TGTGCCACGGGGGGATTGGGTAGTAACTATGGCTACACCTTC,CATGGLGSNYGYTF
TRBV7-7,TRBJ2-5,NA,NA,TGTGCCAGCAGCTTAGGGCAGGGTCGAGGAGAGACCCAGTACTTC,CASSLGQGRGETQYF
TRBV9,TRBJ1-2,NA,TRBD1,TGTGCCAGCAGCGTAGATGGGGGACAGGGACCGGACTATGGCTACACCTTC,CASSVDGGQGPDYGYTF
TRBV12-5,TRBJ1-5,NA,TRBD1,TGTGCTAGTGCCTCGGACAGGGGGCACAATCAGCCCCAGCATTTT,CASASDRGHNQPQHF
TRBV11-2,TRBJ2-7,NA,NA,TGTGCCAGCAGCTTAGGCTTGTCGGGGGTCCACGAGCAGTACTTC,CASSLGLSGVHEQYF
TRBV6-5,TRBJ1-6,once,NA,TGTGCCAGCAGTCCGCAGGGATTTAATTCACCCCTCCACTTT,CASSPQGFNSPLHF
TRBV7-9,TRBJ2-3,NA,TRBD1,TGTGCCAGCAGCCTACCGACAGGGGGCACAGATACGCAGTATTTT,CASSLPTGGTDTQYF
TRBV19,TRBJ1-5,NA,NA,TGTGCCAGCAGCAAGGTCTTAGGGGATCAGCCCCAGCATTTT,CASSKVLGDQPQHF
TRBV7-3,TRBJ2-1,NA,TRBD2,TGTGCCAGCAGCCTTAGCGGGGGGGCCTTCAATGAGCAGTTCTTC,CASSLSGGAFNEQFF
TRBV7-2,TRBJ1-4,NA,TRBD1,TGTGCCAGCAGCCCGCGGACAGGGAAGAATGAAAAACTGTTTTTT,CASSPRTGKNEKLFF
TRBV4-3,TRBJ1-6,once,TRBD1,TGCGCCAGCAGCCAAGATGCGGGACAGGGTTCGTCACCCCTCCACTTT,CASSQDAGQGSSPLHF
TRBV4-1,TRBJ1-1,NA,TRBD1,TGCGCCAGCAGCCAAGGACAGGGATTTATGAACACTGAAGCTTTCTTT,CASSQGQGFMNTEAFF
TRBV9,TRBJ1-2,few,NA,TGTGCCAGCAGCCCGCGGGACGGCCTCTATGGCTACACCTTC,CASSPRDGLYGYTF
TRBV7-9,TRBJ1-1,NA,TRBD1,TGTGCCAGCAGCTCGGGACAGGAAAGCGTCCCGAACACTGAAGCTTTCTTT,CASSSGQESVPNTEAFF
TRBV19,TRBJ2-1,once,NA,TGTGCCACCCTAACCACGGGCAGCGGCTCCTACAATGAGCAGTTCTTC,CATLTTGSGSYNEQFF
TRBV7-9,TRBJ2-3,NA,NA,TGTGCCAGCAGCCCACCCCGGCAGGTCCGGTCCGGTACGCAGTATTTT,CASSPPRQVRSGTQYF
TRBV10-3,TRBJ2-7,NA,TRBD1,TGTGCCATCAGTGAGCAGGGACAGGTTGGCTACGAGCAGTACTTC,CAISEQGQVGYEQYF
TRBV24-1,TRBJ2-7,NA,NA,TGTGCCACCAGTGACAGCTACGAGCAGTACTTC,CATSDSYEQYF
TRBV5-4,TRBJ1-4,NA,NA,TGTGCCAGCAGCTCCTCCGGGACATCTGAAAAACTGTTTTTT,CASSSSGTSEKLFF
TRBV19,TRBJ2-3,NA,NA,TGTGCCAGTAGTAGTGAAGGTTCAGGAGATACGCAGTATTTT,CASSSEGSGDTQYF
TRBV3-1/TRBV3-2,TRBJ1-5,NA,TRBD1,TGTGCCAGCAGCCGCAGGGGGTCCGATCAGCCCCAGCATTTT,CASSRRGSDQPQHF
TRBV19,TRBJ2-3,NA,TRBD2,TGTGCCAGTAGTAGCGGGGGGGCCGGCACAGATACGCAGTATTTT,CASSSGGAGTDTQYF
TRBV4-3,TRBJ1-5,NA,TRBD1,TGCGCCAGCAGCCAAGATCGGGCAGGGGGCGCGAGGAATCAGCCCCAGCATTTT,CASSQDRAGGARNQPQHF
TRBV19,TRBJ2-1,NA,TRBD2,TGTGCCAGTAGCAGGACTAGCGGCTACAATGAGCAGTTCTTC,CASSRTSGYNEQFF
TRBV3-1/TRBV3-2,TRBJ2-1,once,NA,TGTGCCAGCAGCCTGCTAGCGTCCAGCTCCTACAATGAGCAGTTCTTC,CASSLLASSSYNEQFF
TRBV4-1,TRBJ1-5,NA,NA,TGCGCCAGCAGCCAAGATTCGGTGGGCAATCAGCCCCAGCATTTT,CASSQDSVGNQPQHF
TRBV10-3,TRBJ2-7,NA,TRBD1,TGTGCCATCAGTGACAGACAGGGGTCTTCCTACGAGCAGTACTTC,CAISDRQGSSYEQYF
TRBV7-6,TRBJ2-7,NA,TRBD1,TGTGCCAGCAGTCCTACCTTGACAGGGGTCCACGAGCAGTACTTC,CASSPTLTGVHEQYF
TRBV6-1,TRBJ1-2,NA,TRBD1,TGTGCCAGCAGTGGGATGATAGACAGGGGGGACTATGGCTACACCTTC,CASSGMIDRGDYGYTF
TRBV10-3,TRBJ2-1,NA,TRBD1,TGTGCCATCAGAGGACAGGGGGCCTACAATGAGCAGTTCTTC,CAIRGQGAYNEQFF
TRBV18,TRBJ2-4,few,NA,TGTGCCAGCTCCCTAGCTATACTCCCCCCGGAGGACATTCAGTACTTC,CASSLAILPPEDIQYF
TRBV7-4,TRBJ1-3,NA,NA,TGTGCCAGCAGCTGGGGTACAGGACCTTTCTCTGGAAACACCATATATTTT,CASSWGTGPFSGNTIYF
TRBV12-5,TRBJ1-5,NA,NA,TGTGCTAGTGGCTCCACAGGTTTCTATAGCAATCAGCCCCAGCATTTT,CASGSTGFYSNQPQHF
TRBV19,TRBJ2-7,NA,TRBD1,TGTGCCAGTATGGTCTCGACAGGGAGCCTTTACGAGCAGTACTTC,CASMVSTGSLYEQYF
TRBV19,TRBJ1-1,NA,NA,TGTGCCAGTTCTCAGGGAGGCGCTGAAGCTTTCTTT,CASSQGGAEAFF
TRBV7-9,TRBJ2-7,NA,NA,TGTGCCAGCAGCTTACCTTTCCCCCACGAGCAGTACTTC,CASSLPFPHEQYF
TRBV5-1,TRBJ1-2,NA,TRBD1,TGCGCCAGCAGCTTGGGGACAGGGGATGGCTACACCTTC,CASSLGTGDGYTF
TRBV4-1,TRBJ2-3,NA,TRBD2,TGCGCCAGCAGCCAGTTTGTCGGGGGGGCCGGGGATACGCAGTATTTT,CASSQFVGGAGDTQYF
TRBV10-3,TRBJ1-3,NA,NA,TGTGCCATCTGGGCAGGCTCTGGAAACACCATATATTTT,CAIWAGSGNTIYF
TRBV27,TRBJ2-1,NA,TRBD2,TGTGCCAGCAGTAAGTTCCGGGGGGCCTACAATGAGCAGTTCTTC,CASSKFRGAYNEQFF
TRBV27,TRBJ1-2,NA,NA,TGTGCCAGCAGTTTAACGGGCAGCGGGAGCTATGGCTACACCTTC,CASSLTGSGSYGYTF
TRBV30,TRBJ1-2,few,NA,TGTGCCTGGAGGAAGCTGTTCAACTATGGCTACACCTTC,CAWRKLFNYGYTF